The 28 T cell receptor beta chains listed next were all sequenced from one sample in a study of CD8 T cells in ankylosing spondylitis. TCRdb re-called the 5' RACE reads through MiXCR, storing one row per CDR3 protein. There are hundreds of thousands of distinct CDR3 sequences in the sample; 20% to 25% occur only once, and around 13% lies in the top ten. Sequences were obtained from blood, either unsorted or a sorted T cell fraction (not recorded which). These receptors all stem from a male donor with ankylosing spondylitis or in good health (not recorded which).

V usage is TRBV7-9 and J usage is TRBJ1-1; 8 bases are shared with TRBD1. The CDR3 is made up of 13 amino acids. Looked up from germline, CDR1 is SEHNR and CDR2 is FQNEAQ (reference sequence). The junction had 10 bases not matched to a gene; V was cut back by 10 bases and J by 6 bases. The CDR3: CATHQGARSEAFF. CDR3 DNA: TGTGCCACCCATCAGGGGGCGCGATCTGAAGCTTTCTTT. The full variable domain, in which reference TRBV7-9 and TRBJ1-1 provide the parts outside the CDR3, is DTGVSQNPRHKITKRGQNVTFRCDPISEHNRLYWYRQTLGQGPEFLTYFQNEAQLEKSRLLSDRFSAERPKGSFSTLEIQRTEQGDSAMYLCATHQGARSEAFFGQGTRLTVV.

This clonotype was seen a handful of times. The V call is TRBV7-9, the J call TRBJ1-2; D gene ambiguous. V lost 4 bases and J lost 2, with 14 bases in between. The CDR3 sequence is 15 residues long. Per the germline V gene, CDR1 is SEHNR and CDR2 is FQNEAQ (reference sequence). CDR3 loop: CASSSPAVKNYGYTF. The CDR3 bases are TGTGCCAGCAGCTCCCCGGCAGTGAAGAACTATGGCTACACCTTC.

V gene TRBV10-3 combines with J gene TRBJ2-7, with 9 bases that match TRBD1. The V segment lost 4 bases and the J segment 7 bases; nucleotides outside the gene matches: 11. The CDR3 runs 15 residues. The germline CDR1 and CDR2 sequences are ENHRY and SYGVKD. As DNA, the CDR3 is TGTGCCATCAGTGTGGAAGGACAGGGGTTGACTGAGCAGTACTTC. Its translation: CAISVEGQGLTEQYF.

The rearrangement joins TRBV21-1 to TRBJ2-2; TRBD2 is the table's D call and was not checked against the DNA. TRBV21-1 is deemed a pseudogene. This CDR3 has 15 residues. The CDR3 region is CASSPGLHVTGELFF. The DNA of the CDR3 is TGTGCCAGCAGTCCGGGACTCCACGTCACCGGGGAGCTGTTTTTT.

CDR3 sequence (DNA): TGTGCCAGCAGCAACCGGGACAGACATTATAGCAATCAGCCCCAGCATTTT. Encoded protein: CASSNRDRHYSNQPQHF. The chain employs TRBV21-1 and TRBJ1-5; the table names TRBD1, a call not compared with the DNA. TRBV21-1 is listed as a pseudogene. The CDR3 is 17 residues long.

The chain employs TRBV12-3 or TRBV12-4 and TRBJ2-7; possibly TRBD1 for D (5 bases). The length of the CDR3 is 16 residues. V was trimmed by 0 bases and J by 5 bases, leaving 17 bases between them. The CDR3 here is CASSLAVGRLVHEQYF. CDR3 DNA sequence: TGTGCCAGCAGTTTAGCGGTGGGGCGCCTAGTCCACGAGCAGTACTTC.

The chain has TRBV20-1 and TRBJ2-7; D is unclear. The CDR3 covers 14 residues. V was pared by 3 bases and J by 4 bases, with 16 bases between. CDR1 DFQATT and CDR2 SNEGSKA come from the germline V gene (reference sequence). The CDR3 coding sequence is TGCAGTGCTAGTGACCAGGTCAGGCGATACGAGCAGTACTTC. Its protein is CSASDQVRRYEQYF.

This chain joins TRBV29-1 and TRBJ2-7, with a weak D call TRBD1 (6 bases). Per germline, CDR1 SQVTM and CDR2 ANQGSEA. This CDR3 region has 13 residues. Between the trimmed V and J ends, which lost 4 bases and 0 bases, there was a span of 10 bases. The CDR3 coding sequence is TGCAGCGTTGTGGCAGGGGCCTCCTACGAGCAGTACTTC. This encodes CSVVAGASYEQYF.

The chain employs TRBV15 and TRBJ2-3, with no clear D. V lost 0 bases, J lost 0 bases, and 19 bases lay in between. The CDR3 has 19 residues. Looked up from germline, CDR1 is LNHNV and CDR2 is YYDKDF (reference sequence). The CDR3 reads CATSRDVPHSAASTDTQYF. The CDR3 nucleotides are TGTGCCACCAGCAGAGATGTCCCGCACTCTGCAGCTAGCACAGATACGCAGTATTTT.

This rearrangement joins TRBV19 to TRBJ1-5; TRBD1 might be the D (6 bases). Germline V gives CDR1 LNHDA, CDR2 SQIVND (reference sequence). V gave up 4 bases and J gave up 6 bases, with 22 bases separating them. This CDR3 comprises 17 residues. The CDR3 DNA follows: TGTGCCAGTAGTACAAAGCCCACAGGGTTCGGCCGTCAGCCCCAGCATTTT. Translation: CASSTKPTGFGRQPQHF.

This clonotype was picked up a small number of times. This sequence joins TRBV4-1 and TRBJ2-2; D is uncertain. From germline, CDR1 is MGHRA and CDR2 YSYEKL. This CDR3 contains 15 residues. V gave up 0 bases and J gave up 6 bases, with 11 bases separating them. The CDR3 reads CASSQEGLRAGELFF. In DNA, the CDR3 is TGCGCCAGCAGCCAAGAGGGCCTACGTGCCGGGGAGCTGTTTTTT.

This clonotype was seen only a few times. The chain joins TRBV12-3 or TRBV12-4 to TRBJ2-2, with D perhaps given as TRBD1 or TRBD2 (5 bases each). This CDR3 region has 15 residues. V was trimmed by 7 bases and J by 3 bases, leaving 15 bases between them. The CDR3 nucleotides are TGTGCCAGCAACCCGGGGCTACCGGACACCGGGGAGCTGTTTTTT. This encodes CASNPGLPDTGELFF.

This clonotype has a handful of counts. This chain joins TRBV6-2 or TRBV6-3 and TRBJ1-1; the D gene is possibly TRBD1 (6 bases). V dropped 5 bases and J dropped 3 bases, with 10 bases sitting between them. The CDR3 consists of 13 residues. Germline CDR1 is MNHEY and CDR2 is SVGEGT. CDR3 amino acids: CASSPGAHTEAFF. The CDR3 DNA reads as TGTGCCAGCAGTCCGGGGGCACACACTGAAGCTTTCTTT.

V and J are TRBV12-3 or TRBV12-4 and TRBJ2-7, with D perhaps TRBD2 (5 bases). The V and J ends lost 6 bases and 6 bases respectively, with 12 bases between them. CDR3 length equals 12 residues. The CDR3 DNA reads TGTGCCAGCAGCAGCGGTACCAGCGAGCAGTACTTC. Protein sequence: CASSSGTSEQYF.

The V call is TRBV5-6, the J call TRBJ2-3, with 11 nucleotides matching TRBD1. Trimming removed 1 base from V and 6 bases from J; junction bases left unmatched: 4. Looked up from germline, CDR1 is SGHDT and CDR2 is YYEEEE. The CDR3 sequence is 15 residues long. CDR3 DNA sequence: TGTGCCAGCAGCTTGTGGGACAGGGGGTGGGATACGCAGTATTTT. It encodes CASSLWDRGWDTQYF. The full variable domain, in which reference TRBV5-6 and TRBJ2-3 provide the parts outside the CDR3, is DAGVTQSPTHLIKTRGQQVTLRCSPKSGHDTVSWYQQALGQGPQFIFQYYEEEERQRGNFPDRFSGHQFPNYSSELNVNALLLGDSALYLCASSLWDRGWDTQYFGPGTRLTVL.

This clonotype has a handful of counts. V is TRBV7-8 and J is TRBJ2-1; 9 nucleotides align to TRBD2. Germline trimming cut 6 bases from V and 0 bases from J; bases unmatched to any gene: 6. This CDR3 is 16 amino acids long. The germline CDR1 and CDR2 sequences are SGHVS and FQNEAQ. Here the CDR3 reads CASSLAGTGSYNEQFF. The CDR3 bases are TGTGCCAGCAGTCTAGCGGGGACCGGCTCCTACAATGAGCAGTTCTTC.

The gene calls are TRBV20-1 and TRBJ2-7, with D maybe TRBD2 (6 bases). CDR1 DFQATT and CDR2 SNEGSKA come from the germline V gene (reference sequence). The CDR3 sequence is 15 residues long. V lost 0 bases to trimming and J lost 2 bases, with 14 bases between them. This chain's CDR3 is CSARDLGDFAYEQYF. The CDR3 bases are TGCAGTGCTAGAGATCTCGGGGACTTCGCCTACGAGCAGTACTTC.

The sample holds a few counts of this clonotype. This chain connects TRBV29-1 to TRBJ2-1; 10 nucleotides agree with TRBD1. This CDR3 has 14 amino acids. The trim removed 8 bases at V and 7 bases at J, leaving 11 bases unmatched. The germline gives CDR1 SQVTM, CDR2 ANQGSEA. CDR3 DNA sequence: TGCAGCTTGGATCGGACAGGGGGAATGAATGAGCAGTTCTTC. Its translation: CSLDRTGGMNEQFF.

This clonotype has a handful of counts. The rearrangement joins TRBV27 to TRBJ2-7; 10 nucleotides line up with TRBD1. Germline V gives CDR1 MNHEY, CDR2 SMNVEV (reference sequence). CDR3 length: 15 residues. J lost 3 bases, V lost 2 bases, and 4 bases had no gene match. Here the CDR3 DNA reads TGTGCCAGCAGTTTAGGACAGGGGGTCGTCTACGAGCAGTACTTC. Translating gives CASSLGQGVVYEQYF.

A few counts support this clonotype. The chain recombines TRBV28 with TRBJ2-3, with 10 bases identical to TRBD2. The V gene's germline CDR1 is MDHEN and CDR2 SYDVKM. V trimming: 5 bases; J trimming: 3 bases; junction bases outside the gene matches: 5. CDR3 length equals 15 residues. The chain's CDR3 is CASSPGTSVTDTQYF. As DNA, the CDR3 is TGTGCCAGCAGTCCCGGGACTAGCGTTACAGATACGCAGTATTTT.

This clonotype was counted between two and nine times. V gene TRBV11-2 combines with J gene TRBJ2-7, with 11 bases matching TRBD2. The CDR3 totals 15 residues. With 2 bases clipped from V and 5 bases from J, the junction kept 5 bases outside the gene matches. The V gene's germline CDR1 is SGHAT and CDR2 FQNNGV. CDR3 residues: CASSLFTSGGDEQYF. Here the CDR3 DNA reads TGTGCCAGCAGCTTATTCACTAGCGGGGGAGACGAGCAGTACTTC.

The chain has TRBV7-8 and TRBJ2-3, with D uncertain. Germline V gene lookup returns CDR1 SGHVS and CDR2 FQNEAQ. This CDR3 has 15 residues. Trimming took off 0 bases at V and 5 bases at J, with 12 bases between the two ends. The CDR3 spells CASSLALGMGDTQYF. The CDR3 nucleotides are TGTGCCAGCAGCTTAGCGCTGGGAATGGGAGATACGCAGTATTTT.

The CDR3 nucleotides read TGTGCCAGCAGCTTAGCTCCCCATAGGTACGAGCAGTACTTC. This gives the protein CASSLAPHRYEQYF. The chain is built from TRBV7-8 and TRBJ2-7, with D hard to call. Trimming left V 0 bases short and J 4 bases short, with 10 bases between. Germline CDR1 reads SGHVS; CDR2 reads FQNEAQ. The CDR3 is 14 amino acids.

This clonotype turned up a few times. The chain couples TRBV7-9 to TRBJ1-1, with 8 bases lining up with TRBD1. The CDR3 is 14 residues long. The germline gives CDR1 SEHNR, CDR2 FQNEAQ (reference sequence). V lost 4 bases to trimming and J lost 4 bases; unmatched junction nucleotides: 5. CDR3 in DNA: TGTGCCAGCAGCTCGACTACAGGGGGCACTGAAGCTTTCTTT. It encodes CASSSTTGGTEAFF.

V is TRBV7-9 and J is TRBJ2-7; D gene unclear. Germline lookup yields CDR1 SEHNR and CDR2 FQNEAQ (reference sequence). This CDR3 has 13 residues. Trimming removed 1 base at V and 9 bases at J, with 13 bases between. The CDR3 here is CASSLVAGSWQYF. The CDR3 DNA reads TGTGCCAGCAGCTTAGTGGCAGGTAGTTGGCAGTACTTC.

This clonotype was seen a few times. The chain's CDR3 is CASSQEARGAYEQYF. CDR3 DNA: TGCGCCAGCAGCCAAGAGGCGCGGGGGGCCTACGAGCAGTACTTC. The chain uses TRBV4-1 and TRBJ2-7; TRBD2 aligns across 8 bases. The CDR3 covers 15 residues. Unmatched junction bases numbered 3, after V lost 0 bases and J lost 2 bases. The V gene's germline CDR1 is MGHRA and CDR2 YSYEKL.

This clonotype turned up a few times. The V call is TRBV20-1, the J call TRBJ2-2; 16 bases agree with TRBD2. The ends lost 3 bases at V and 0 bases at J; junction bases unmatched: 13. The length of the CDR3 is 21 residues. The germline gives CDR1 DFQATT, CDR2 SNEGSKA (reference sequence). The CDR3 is CSASQTRIGTSGGANTGELFF. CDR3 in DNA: TGCAGTGCTAGTCAAACCCGAATCGGGACTAGCGGGGGGGCGAACACCGGGGAGCTGTTTTTT.

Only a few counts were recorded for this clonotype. CDR3 sequence reads: CASSYNPNTEAFF. The CDR3 nucleotides read TGTGCCAGCAGTTACAACCCGAACACTGAAGCTTTCTTT. The chain links TRBV6-2 or TRBV6-3 to TRBJ1-1; D not certain. There are 13 residues in the CDR3. Trimming left V 2 bases short and J 1 base short, with 5 bases between. From germline, CDR1 is MNHEY and CDR2 SVGEGT.